This TCR beta chain was recovered during a study of blood T cell repertoires in COVID-19. In the study overall: From the United States, Italy and Spain came samples of acute and convalescent COVID-19. PBMCs, B-cell-depleted T cells, or T cells provided the cDNA or gDNA that made up the material.

Original handling: From reference gene primer amplification, estimates of nucleated cell counts were derived. Produced via immunoSEQ multiplex PCR; TCRdb's table is partial and in-frame only. The V and J calls and clone size come from that table; D and trimming were worked out from the DNA. This sample has a few hundred thousand clones, with roughly 89% found just once. The TCR originated in a woman in her thirties or forties who had recovered from COVID-19. Sequencing was done on a sample of peripheral blood.

The CDR3 coding sequence is TGTGCCAGCAGTTTTCAGCGGGGGGGCACCGAGACCCAGTACTTC. Translated: CASSFQRGGTETQYF. V usage is TRBV6-5 and J usage is TRBJ2-5, with 10 bases aligning to TRBD2. V was pared by 4 bases and J by 5 bases, with 7 bases of the junction left unmatched. This CDR3 has 15 amino acids. The germline V gene encodes CDR1 MNHEY and CDR2 SVGAGI.